This TCR beta chain was recovered during a study of type 1 and type 2 diabetes patients (dated by TCRdb to the mid-2010s). Concerning the study at large: Recruited in China, the cohort was made up of 9 or 10 type 1 diabetes patients, four type 2 diabetes patients and about 6 nondiabetic controls. Throughout the study, CD4 or CD8 MicroBeads on MACS columns were used to positively select CD4+ and CD8+ T cells from PBMCs. Altogether, around 19,000,000 paired-end reads were produced across the whole study. The study profiled TCRbeta repertoires by high-throughput sequencing to compare type 1 diabetes, type 2 diabetes and nondiabetic individuals. Type 2 diabetes patients served as a disease comparison group for the type 1 diabetes patients. Comparing approximately 21-cycle and approximately 23-cycle amplification showed similar V gene usage, suggesting similar primer efficiencies and random PCR bias. Paired-end sequencing of TCRbeta libraries was performed on Illumina HiSeq 2000 or MiSeq instruments. Paper-wide results and their limitations: Type 2 diabetes and control samples had highly correlated V and J gene usage patterns, with the correlation between samples averaging about 0.97. Few highly-expanded CD4+ clones, median one, were found in type 2 diabetes patients, accounting for a median about 4.1% of reads. Study groups were not matched for age and gender, which possibly biased interpretation. High diversity was shown by type 2 diabetes repertoires, and the diversity was significantly greater than that of type 1 diabetes repertoires in both CD4+ and CD8+ T cells. Only a limited number of T2D and control samples were sequenced, so some T1D-only HECs might also appear in more T2D or control samples.

Every diabetic patient fulfilled standard classification criteria for type 1 or type 2 diabetes, and glucose and C-peptide were evaluated using WHO-recommended methods. Exclusion applied to any donor with other autoimmune diseases or infections within the previous four weeks. A roughly 9.8-milliliter sample of peripheral blood was drawn from every participant. PBMCs were isolated with LymphoPrep density separation. Instrument used: Illumina MiSeq. Genomic DNA from sorted T cell subsets served as template for TCRbeta CDR3 amplification. The TCRbeta CDR3 region was amplified by multiplex PCR using 30 forward and 13 reverse primers. PCR products were purified with AMPure XP beads, after which indices and adaptors were added in a second roughly 23-cycle PCR. Before sequencing, libraries were gel-purified with the QIAquick Gel Extraction Kit. In the source study's methods: Paired-end reads were merged using FLASH and were aligned with IgBLAST to IMGT V, D and J germline references. Reads with below 70% alignment identity to germline references were discarded, leaving 11,114,426 reads study-wide. CDR3 boundaries, reading frame and productivity were assigned following IMGT definitions. A highly-expanded clone was defined as any clone making up 1% or more of reads, and normalized Shannon entropy served as the measure of diversity. Unpaired two-tailed t-tests were used to test for differences in Shannon entropy between groups. Using fastp trimming at Q25 and MiXCR clonotype assembly, TCRdb reanalyzed the public sequencing data and kept in-frame beta chains. Rows merge per CDR3 protein into single entries with the most common DNA and genes. These V and J calls originate from TCRdb's pipeline instead of the authors' own analysis. Within this sample are 250,000 or so distinct CDR3 sequences, with around 47% of them counted one time only. The ten largest clones represent roughly 13% of the sample.

This clonotype was seen many times. The clone's antigen remains unknown. Base quality data are lacking; no much larger clone is found one base away. Measured from the cysteine to the phenylalanine, the CDR3 is 15 residues long. Only the CDR3 portion is preserved as DNA: 45 bases, with reading frame beginning at the first base. For CDR1 and CDR2, the germline V gene (reference sequence) lists GTSNPN and SVGIG. V and J are truncated by 2 bases and 0 bases respectively, leaving an intervening sequence of 13 bases. The sequence joins TRBV30 to TRBJ2-5, with the D gene not confidently named. Material: peripheral blood mononuclear cells (PBMCs). The TCR comes from a young man with type 2 diabetes. The nucleotide sequence reads as follows: TGTGCCTGGAGTTTTGGGATAGAAAACCAAGAGACCCAGTACTTC. Its coded protein is CAWSFGIENQETQYF.